The 26 T cell receptor beta chains in this list originate from one sample, sequenced in a study of shared clonotypes between healthy human individuals. Only in-frame clones appear in the TCRdb table, and some are missing; sequencing was by immunoSEQ multiplex PCR. Found here are some 800,000 clones, 80% to 95% of them singletons; the top ten hold under 30%. CD45RO-negative CD8 cells positively selected for CCR7 made up the naive population, which excluded terminally differentiated effector memory CD45RA+ cells. The specimen sequenced was naive CD8+ T cells sorted from blood. These receptors were taken from a young man in good health.

This clone occurred once. This chain connects TRBV5-4 to TRBJ2-7; TRBD1 is a possible D gene (6 bases). From germline, CDR1 is SGHNT and CDR2 YYREEE (reference sequence). The length of the CDR3 is 14 residues. Between the trimmed V and J ends, which lost 4 bases and 0 bases, there was a span of 11 bases. The CDR3 DNA sequence: TGTGCCAGCAGCCTCGAGGGGGTCTCCTACGAGCAGTACTTC. Translation: CASSLEGVSYEQYF. The full variable domain, in which reference TRBV5-4 and TRBJ2-7 provide the parts outside the CDR3, is ETGVTQSPTHLIKTRGQQVTLRCSSQSGHNTVSWYQQALGQGPQFIFQYYREEENGRGNFPPRFSGLQFPNYSSELNVNALELDDSALYLCASSLEGVSYEQYFGPGTRLTVT.

V and J are TRBV5-1 and TRBJ2-7; weak D call: TRBD1 (7 bases). Between the trimmed V and J ends, which lost 3 bases and 3 bases, there was a span of 22 bases. Germline V gene sequence: CDR1 SGHRS, CDR2 YFSETQ. There are 17 residues in the CDR3. CDR3 coding DNA: TGCGCCAGCAGCTGGCCGGTACAGGGGAAGGACTACTACGAGCAGTACTTC. Translated, it gives CASSWPVQGKDYYEQYF.

The rearrangement uses TRBV29-1 and TRBJ2-3; 7 nucleotides align to TRBD1. CDR3 size: 16 residues. Germline CDR1 is SQVTM and CDR2 is ANQGSEA. J gave up 2 bases and V 3 bases, and 11 bases lay outside the gene matches. For the CDR3, the DNA is TGCAGCGTTGACGGGACAGCTCCTAGCTACACAGATACGCAGTATTTT. This translates into CSVDGTAPSYTDTQYF.

The chain joins TRBV15 to TRBJ1-5; tentative D call: TRBD1 (6 bases). Deletions cut 5 bases from V and 9 bases from J, with 11 bases between. Germline assignment: CDR1 LNHNV and CDR2 YYDKDF (reference sequence). The CDR3 is 12 residues long. CDR3 nucleotides: TGTGCCACCAGCGGGGGGGCGCGGCCCCAGCATTTT. Protein product: CATSGGARPQHF.

This clone came up a few times. The gene calls are TRBV4-1 and TRBJ2-1; the D gene could be TRBD1 or TRBD2 (5 bases each). Trimming shortened V by 3 bases and J by 4 bases, and 16 bases separated the two germline ends. The CDR3 spans 16 residues. Germline CDR1 reads MGHRA; CDR2 reads YSYEKL. DNA of the CDR3: TGCGCCAGCAGCCAGGGGACGACGAATTGGTACAATGAGCAGTTCTTC. Residues: CASSQGTTNWYNEQFF.

The gene calls are TRBV5-1 and TRBJ2-2; TRBD2 might be the D (6 bases). This CDR3 is built from 15 residues. Germline V gene data show CDR1 as SGHRS and CDR2 as YFSETQ. V gave up 4 bases and J gave up 2 bases, with 12 bases separating them. The CDR3 spells CASSTTTSNTGELFF. For the CDR3, the DNA is TGCGCCAGCAGCACAACGACTAGTAACACCGGGGAGCTGTTTTTT.

This chain joins TRBV27 and TRBJ2-7; 8 positions agree with TRBD1. Looked up from germline, CDR1 is MNHEY and CDR2 is SMNVEV (reference sequence). The CDR3 spans 16 residues. J was trimmed by 5 bases and V by 0 bases; bases with no gene match: 9. CDR3 DNA sequence: TGTGCCAGCAGTTTATCGGGCGGGGACAGGTTCAACGAGCAGTACTTC. The encoded protein is CASSLSGGDRFNEQYF.

The chain recombines TRBV27 with TRBJ1-1, with D perhaps TRBD1 (5 bases). The CDR3 spans 12 residues. Between the trimmed V and J ends, which lost 5 bases and 7 bases, there was a span of 11 bases. Germline V gives CDR1 MNHEY, CDR2 SMNVEV (reference sequence). The CDR3: CASSPSGDEAFF. In DNA, the CDR3 is TGTGCCAGCAGTCCCTCGGGGGATGAAGCTTTCTTT.

This clone has a handful of counts. The V and J genes are TRBV7-2 and TRBJ2-2, with TRBD2 matching 8 bases. Germline CDR1 reads SGHTA; CDR2 reads FQGNSA. J was trimmed by 4 bases and V by 1 base; bases with no gene match: 5. The CDR3 extends over 16 amino acids. The CDR3 protein is CASSLDSGSGTGELFF. CDR3 sequence (DNA): TGTGCCAGCAGCTTAGACAGCGGGAGTGGCACCGGGGAGCTGTTTTTT.

The J gene is TRBJ2-7, the V gene TRBV15; the D call may be TRBD1 or TRBD2 (6 bases each). Looked up from germline, CDR1 is LNHNV and CDR2 is YYDKDF (reference sequence). Deletions cut 3 bases from V and 0 bases from J, with 24 bases between. This CDR3 is built from 19 residues. The DNA for the CDR3 is TGTGCCACCAGCAGCACCGGGGGAGACAGCGACAGGTTCTCCTACGAGCAGTACTTC. Residues: CATSSTGGDSDRFSYEQYF.

The genes are TRBV13 and TRBJ2-2; D gene unclear. The CDR3 covers 15 residues. V lost 3 bases, J lost 3 bases, and 11 bases lay in between. The germline gives CDR1 PRHDT, CDR2 FYEKMQ (reference sequence). The CDR3 coding sequence is TGTGCCAGCAGCTTTTCGGCCGAAGACACCGGGGAGCTGTTTTTT. It translates to CASSFSAEDTGELFF.

Turning to this clone: Other nucleotide sequences from this sample produce the same CDR3. The chain links TRBV5-1 to TRBJ2-3; D may be TRBD1 (5 bases). The CDR3 sequence is 14 residues long. Germline V gene lookup returns CDR1 SGHRS and CDR2 YFSETQ. V was cut by 0 bases and J by 1 base, with 6 bases left in between. CDR3 loop: CASSLEGGTDTQYF. The CDR3 DNA reads as TGCGCCAGCAGCTTGGAAGGGGGCACAGATACGCAGTATTTT. Based on the CDR3 plus reference TRBV5-1 and TRBJ2-3, the full variable domain is KAGVTQTPRYLIKTRGQQVTLSCSPISGHRSVSWYQQTPGQGLQFLFEYFSETQRNKGNFPGRFSGRQFSNSRSEMNVSTLELGDSALYLCASSLEGGTDTQYFGPGTRLTVL.

This clone appeared a few times. The chain employs TRBV28 and TRBJ1-3, with 8 bases lining up with TRBD1. In germline, CDR1 is MDHEN, CDR2 SYDVKM. The CDR3 length is 18 residues. After removal of 3 bases from V and 2 bases from J, the junction contained 12 bases not matched to a gene. The CDR3 bases are TGTGCCAGCAGTTTTAGAATCAGGGGGCGAGGAGCTGGAAACACCATATATTTT. Its protein product is CASSFRIRGRGAGNTIYF. The variable domain in full, completed from reference TRBV28 and TRBJ1-3, reads DVKVTQSSRYLVKRTGEKVFLECVQDMDHENMFWYRQDPGLGLRLIYFSYDVKMKEKGDIPEGYSVSREKKERFSLILESASTNQTSMYLCASSFRIRGRGAGNTIYFGEGSWLTVV.

The chain recombines TRBV11-2 with TRBJ2-5, with D possibly called TRBD1 or TRBD2 (5 bases each). V gave up 5 bases and J gave up 10 bases, with 14 bases separating them. The germline CDR1 and CDR2 sequences are SGHAT and FQNNGV. The CDR3 sequence is 12 residues long. CDR3 sequence: CASSLLPGLQYF. The DNA of the CDR3 is TGTGCCAGCAGCCTACTCCCGGGGCTCCAGTACTTC. The full variable domain, completed using reference TRBV11-2 and TRBJ2-5, is EAGVAQSPRYKIIEKRQSVAFWCNPISGHATLYWYQQILGQGPKLLIQFQNNGVVDDSQLPKDRFSAERLKGVDSTLKIQPAKLEDSAVYLCASSLLPGLQYFGPGTRLLVL.

The rearrangement joins TRBV14 to TRBJ2-7; 8 bases agree with TRBD2. CDR1 and CDR2 from the germline V gene are SGHDN and FVKESK. V was pared by 1 base and J by 0 bases, with 2 bases of the junction left unmatched. There are 15 residues in the CDR3. The CDR3 coding sequence is TGTGCCAGCAGCCAAGGCGGGGGGCACTCCTACGAGCAGTACTTC. Its translation: CASSQGGGHSYEQYF.

The chain carries TRBV4-1 and TRBJ2-2; weak D call: TRBD2 (7 bases). Germline V CDR1 and CDR2: MGHRA, YSYEKL. V was shortened by 4 bases and J by 4 bases, with 25 bases between the two germline ends. This CDR3 is 19 amino acids long. CDR3 protein: CASSPGPGGPPLGTGELFF. The CDR3 region has the DNA TGCGCCAGCAGCCCCGGCCCGGGGGGCCCCCCATTGGGCACCGGGGAGCTGTTTTTT.

The chain uses TRBV6-6 and TRBJ2-7; a possible D gene is TRBD1 (5 bases). The V gene's germline CDR1 is MNHNY and CDR2 SVGAGI (reference sequence). Trimming removed 8 bases at V and 1 base at J, with 15 bases between. The CDR3 covers 14 residues. CDR3 nucleotide sequence: TGTGCCAGCCTTGAACTTCAGGGTTCCTACGAGCAGTACTTC. Its translation is CASLELQGSYEQYF.

The genes are TRBV29-1 and TRBJ2-7, with D perhaps matching TRBD1 or TRBD2 (5 bases each). This CDR3 is built from 19 residues. Germline CDR1 and CDR2: SQVTM and ANQGSEA. V lost 0 bases and J lost 2, with 26 bases in between. CDR3 DNA sequence: TGCAGCGTTGAAGATTTCCTCCCCTCTGGGGGTTTGAACCCCTACGAGCAGTACTTC. It translates to CSVEDFLPSGGLNPYEQYF.

This rearrangement joins TRBV7-9 to TRBJ2-5; possible D gene TRBD1, 5 bases. There are 16 residues in the CDR3. CDR1 SEHNR and CDR2 FQNEAQ come from the germline V gene (reference sequence). The V gene lost 2 bases and the J gene lost 1 base, with 14 bases spanning the gap. Written as DNA, the CDR3 is TGTGCCAGCAGCTTATCGGCAGGGTATGGCCAAGAGACCCAGTACTTC. The encoded protein is CASSLSAGYGQETQYF.

The chain couples TRBV7-9 to TRBJ1-2, with 7 bases that match TRBD1. Germline CDR1 reads SEHNR; CDR2 reads FQNEAQ (reference sequence). The CDR3 spans 15 residues. V gave up 4 bases and J gave up 1 base; unmatched junction bases: 6. In DNA, the CDR3 is TGTGCCAGCAGCTCCCGGGACAGCTTTAACTATGGCTACACCTTC. Its translation is CASSSRDSFNYGYTF.

V is TRBV7-9 and J is TRBJ2-7; D is perhaps TRBD2 (6 bases). The CDR3 sequence is 16 residues long. The germline CDR1 and CDR2 sequences are SEHNR and FQNEAQ (reference sequence). The V gene lost 4 bases and the J gene lost 3 bases, with 19 bases spanning the gap. The CDR3 coding sequence is TGTGCCAGCAGCTCGTTAGCGGCTCCCAGGTACTACGAGCAGTACTTC. Its protein is CASSSLAAPRYYEQYF.

V is TRBV4-1 and J is TRBJ2-1, with a tentative D call TRBD2 (5 bases). This CDR3 is built from 14 residues. V was shortened by 2 bases and J by 5 bases, with 10 bases between the two germline ends. Germline V gene data show CDR1 as MGHRA and CDR2 as YSYEKL. The DNA of the CDR3 is TGCGCCAGCAGCCAACCCTTGCGGGACAATGAGCAGTTCTTC. It is translated as CASSQPLRDNEQFF.

Turning to this clone: The same CDR3 can be traced to other DNA sequences in this sample. The V call is TRBV11-3, the J call TRBJ2-3, with unresolved D. V lost 1 base, J lost 0 bases, and 2 bases lay in between. Germline values: CDR1 SGHNT, CDR2 YENEEA. The CDR3 covers 13 residues. CDR3 DNA: TGTGCCAGCAGCTTAGCTAGCACAGATACGCAGTATTTT. Translation: CASSLASTDTQYF.

V and J are TRBV13 and TRBJ2-1; the match to TRBD1 covers 8 bases. With V trimmed by 5 bases and J by 1 base, 4 bases remained unmatched. Germline V lookup: CDR1 PRHDT, CDR2 FYEKMQ (reference sequence). This CDR3 is built from 15 residues. Written as DNA, the CDR3 is TGTGCCAGCAGCGTACGACAGGGGTCCTACAATGAGCAGTTCTTC. Encoded protein: CASSVRQGSYNEQFF.

The rearrangement uses TRBV6-5 and TRBJ2-7; 7 positions match TRBD1. J gave up 2 bases and V 6 bases, and 7 bases lay outside the gene matches. CDR1 and CDR2 (germline): MNHEY, SVGAGI. This CDR3 region has 14 residues. The CDR3 DNA sequence: TGTGCCAGCAGCTATTACAGGGGAACCTACGAGCAGTACTTC. This gives the protein CASSYYRGTYEQYF.

The chain uses TRBV19 and TRBJ2-7, with D maybe TRBD2 (5 bases). Germline V gene data show CDR1 as LNHDA and CDR2 as SQIVND (reference sequence). With 3 bases removed from V and 6 bases from J, the gap between germline ends came to 15 bases. The length of the CDR3 is 14 residues. CDR3 region: CASSMVGPGGEQYF. CDR3 nucleotides: TGTGCCAGTAGTATGGTGGGCCCCGGAGGCGAGCAGTACTTC.